These 22 T cell receptor beta chains originate from one sample sequenced in a study of shared clonotypes between healthy human individuals. Terminally differentiated effector memory CD45RA+ cells were excluded from the naive CD8 cells, which were CD45RO-negative and positively selected for CCR7. The repertoire was sequenced with immunoSEQ multiplex PCR; TCRdb's copy has only in-frame clones and lacks some. The data contain over 750,000 clones, around 96% of them singletons. Sequenced: naive CD8+ T cells sorted from blood. These TCRs come from a man in his thirties or forties in good health.

CDR3 region: CASSHDSGLIMYEQYF. The CDR3 DNA sequence: TGCGCCAGCAGCCACGATTCGGGACTAATTATGTACGAGCAGTACTTC. This rearrangement joins TRBV5-1 to TRBJ2-7; 7 nucleotides match TRBD2. Looked up from germline, CDR1 is SGHRS and CDR2 is YFSETQ. V shed 4 bases, J shed 4 bases, and the junction held 14 bases outside the gene matches. CDR3 length: 16 amino acids. The full variable domain, rest sourced from reference TRBV5-1 and TRBJ2-7, is KAGVTQTPRYLIKTRGQQVTLSCSPISGHRSVSWYQQTPGQGLQFLFEYFSETQRNKGNFPGRFSGRQFSNSRSEMNVSTLELGDSALYLCASSHDSGLIMYEQYFGPGTRLTVT.

The chain combines TRBV5-1 with TRBJ2-7, with TRBD2 as a possible D gene (5 bases). There are 12 residues in the CDR3. The ends were cut back, 6 bases at V and 5 bases at J, with 12 bases in the middle. Germline V gene sequence: CDR1 SGHRS, CDR2 YFSETQ. CDR3 in DNA: TGCGCCAGCACCCGAGCCGGGGACGAGCAGTACTTC. It yields the protein CASTRAGDEQYF.

Here the CDR3 reads CSAGSSYNEQFF. Here the CDR3 DNA reads TGCAGCGCCGGAAGCTCCTACAATGAGCAGTTCTTC. The gene calls are TRBV29-1 and TRBJ2-1; no clear D. Trimming took off 7 bases at V and 0 bases at J, with 7 bases between the two ends. Germline V gene lookup returns CDR1 SQVTM and CDR2 ANQGSEA. The CDR3 is 12 amino acids.

This clone was seen just once. The chain recombines TRBV9 with TRBJ2-7, with D hard to call. Germline values: CDR1 SGDLS, CDR2 YYNGEE. V was clipped by 4 bases and J by 6 bases, with 8 bases between them. The CDR3 is 11 residues long. This chain's CDR3 is CASSSNGEQYF. In DNA form, the CDR3 reads TGTGCCAGCAGCTCTAACGGCGAGCAGTACTTC.

The gene calls are TRBV29-1 and TRBJ2-3; 7 bases fit TRBD1. Trimming cost V 6 bases and J 0 bases; bases outside gene matches: 9. The CDR3 loop spans 15 amino acids. The germline V gene encodes CDR1 SQVTM and CDR2 ANQGSEA. Here the CDR3 reads CSVNGDRDSTDTQYF. Here the CDR3 DNA reads TGCAGCGTGAATGGGGACAGAGACAGCACAGATACGCAGTATTTT.

V is TRBV11-2 and J is TRBJ2-1, with 10 positions matching TRBD2. The CDR3 totals 15 residues. Germline values: CDR1 SGHAT, CDR2 FQNNGV. V trimming: 1 base; J trimming: 7 bases; junction bases outside the gene matches: 4. CDR3 nucleotides: TGTGCCAGCAGCTTAGGAGCGGGACTAGCGAATGAGCAGTTCTTC. Translated: CASSLGAGLANEQFF.

The sample holds one count of this clone. This rearrangement joins TRBV9 to TRBJ1-2; D call uncertain. The CDR3 runs to 12 residues. The germline V gene encodes CDR1 SGDLS and CDR2 YYNGEE. Deletions cut 0 bases from V and 3 bases from J, with 3 bases between. In DNA, the CDR3 is TGTGCCAGCAGCGTAGTAGACTATGGCTACACCTTC. Translating gives CASSVVDYGYTF.

This rearrangement joins TRBV7-8 to TRBJ2-7; D is perhaps TRBD1 (6 bases). This CDR3 has 12 residues. Germline CDR1 is SGHVS and CDR2 is FQNEAQ. V lost 5 bases to trimming and J lost 5 bases, with 10 bases between them. This CDR3 is CASSENRDEQYF. The CDR3 DNA sequence: TGTGCCAGCAGCGAAAACAGGGACGAGCAGTACTTC.

This clone was recorded once. This sequence joins TRBV10-2 and TRBJ1-2, with unresolved D. CDR1 is WSHSY, CDR2 SAAADI, per germline. The CDR3 covers 12 residues. Deletions cut 2 bases from V and 4 bases from J, with 5 bases between. CDR3: CASSEDVYGYTF. CDR3 DNA sequence: TGCGCCAGCAGTGAGGATGTCTATGGCTACACCTTC.

This chain links TRBV7-9 with TRBJ2-7; D is undetermined. The CDR3 consists of 15 residues. The V gene lost 5 bases and the J gene lost 3 bases, with 17 bases spanning the gap. Looked up from germline, CDR1 is SEHNR and CDR2 is FQNEAQ (reference sequence). The CDR3, as DNA: TGTGCCAGCAGCCCCCGTTGGGCGAAGGACTACGAGCAGTACTTC. It yields the protein CASSPRWAKDYEQYF.

The rearrangement joins TRBV29-1 to TRBJ2-5; D unresolved. The CDR3 sequence is 11 residues long. Germline lookup yields CDR1 SQVTM and CDR2 ANQGSEA. Between the trimmed V and J ends, which lost 5 bases and 2 bases, there was a span of 6 bases. In nucleotides, the CDR3 is TGCAGCGTTCAGCGTCAAGAGACCCAGTACTTC. It specifies CSVQRQETQYF.

The chain uses TRBV19 and TRBJ1-3, with TRBD1 as a possible D gene (5 bases). Germline V CDR1 and CDR2: LNHDA, SQIVND (reference sequence). The CDR3 extends over 17 amino acids. With 4 bases removed from V and 0 bases from J, the gap between germline ends came to 16 bases. CDR3 sequence: CASSNVRAPISGNTIYF. The CDR3 nucleotides read TGTGCCAGTAGTAACGTCAGGGCGCCGATCTCTGGAAACACCATATATTTT.

This chain joins TRBV5-1 and TRBJ2-6, with 9 bases aligning to TRBD1. V lost 8 bases, J lost 0 bases, and 12 bases stayed unmatched. The CDR3 runs 18 residues. The germline V gene has CDR1 SGHRS and CDR2 YFSETQ. The CDR3 region is CARIQGQGQRSGANVLTF. The CDR3 DNA is TGCGCCAGGATCCAGGGACAGGGCCAACGCTCTGGGGCCAACGTCCTGACTTTC.

This clone has just one count. The rearrangement links TRBV5-5 to TRBJ1-5; tentatively, D is TRBD1 (5 bases). The CDR3 length is 16 residues. From germline, CDR1 is SGHKS and CDR2 YYEKEE (reference sequence). V was shortened by 0 bases and J by 0 bases, with 10 bases between the two germline ends. Written as DNA, the CDR3 is TGTGCCAGCAGCTTGGTGACAGTCCCTAGCAATCAGCCCCAGCATTTT. Translated: CASSLVTVPSNQPQHF.

The chain couples TRBV30 to TRBJ2-7; TRBD2 agrees at 7 bases. With V trimmed by 4 bases and J by 7 bases, 10 bases remained unmatched. CDR3 size: 13 residues. In germline, CDR1 is GTSNPN, CDR2 SVGIG (reference sequence). CDR3 loop: CAWTDGRSGEQYF. CDR3 DNA sequence: TGTGCCTGGACCGACGGGAGGTCGGGAGAGCAGTACTTC.

The genes are TRBV4-3 and TRBJ2-5; D is perhaps TRBD1 (6 bases). Trimming took off 1 base at V and 1 base at J, with 16 bases between the two ends. Germline loops: CDR1 LGHNA, CDR2 YSLEER. The CDR3 extends over 17 amino acids. This CDR3 reads CASSQVVFGQLQETQYF. The CDR3 bases are TGCGCCAGCAGCCAAGTCGTTTTCGGACAGCTCCAAGAGACCCAGTACTTC.

The chain links TRBV11-2 to TRBJ1-1; 10 bases align to TRBD1. Germline V gene sequence: CDR1 SGHAT, CDR2 FQNNGV. V shed 4 bases, J shed 3 bases, and the junction held 11 bases outside the gene matches. This CDR3 has 17 residues. This CDR3 is CASSWPGDRGADTEAFF. The CDR3 DNA follows: TGTGCCAGCAGCTGGCCCGGGGACAGGGGTGCGGACACTGAAGCTTTCTTT.

The chain employs TRBV30 and TRBJ2-1; D is perhaps TRBD1 or TRBD2 (5 bases each). The germline V gene encodes CDR1 GTSNPN and CDR2 SVGIG (reference sequence). This CDR3 region has 16 residues. V lost 0 bases, J lost 0 bases, and 12 bases lay in between. For the CDR3, the DNA is TGTGCCTGGAGTGTGGGGCCGGGGAGCTCCTACAATGAGCAGTTCTTC. Its protein is CAWSVGPGSSYNEQFF.

The rearrangement links TRBV6-5 to TRBJ2-7, with D unresolved. Germline CDR1 reads MNHEY; CDR2 reads SVGAGI. V was shortened by 6 bases and J by 4 bases, with 19 bases between the two germline ends. The CDR3 has 15 residues. The CDR3 sequence is CASRSSNQPLYEQYF. Here the CDR3 DNA reads TGTGCCAGCAGGTCCTCTAACCAGCCATTGTACGAGCAGTACTTC.

The chain links TRBV7-9 to TRBJ2-7, with TRBD1 as a possible D gene (6 bases). V was trimmed by 8 bases and J by 0 bases, leaving 17 bases between them. This CDR3 contains 15 residues. In germline, CDR1 is SEHNR, CDR2 FQNEAQ (reference sequence). CDR3 nucleotide sequence: TGTGCCAGCTCAGGCGCGGACAGCAACTCCTACGAGCAGTACTTC. Translated, it gives CASSGADSNSYEQYF.

A single count supports this clone. The J gene is TRBJ2-2, the V gene TRBV7-9; possibly TRBD1 for D (6 bases). The CDR3 extends over 15 amino acids. Germline V gene lookup returns CDR1 SEHNR and CDR2 FQNEAQ (reference sequence). The germline V and J ends were trimmed by 8 bases and 6 bases, with 19 bases remaining between them. The CDR3 region is CASEDRRTEAGELFF. The CDR3, as DNA: TGTGCCAGCGAGGACCGACGGACAGAGGCCGGGGAGCTGTTTTTT.

J is TRBJ2-4 and V is TRBV7-9, with a tentative D call TRBD1 (6 bases). Germline assignment: CDR1 SEHNR and CDR2 FQNEAQ (reference sequence). The CDR3 is 16 residues long. Trimming left V 6 bases short and J 1 base short, with 16 bases between. Here the CDR3 reads CASSSYRAIAKNIQYF. In nucleotides, the CDR3 is TGTGCCAGCAGTTCATACAGGGCAATCGCCAAAAACATTCAGTACTTC.